A single sample is the source of the 22 T cell receptor beta chains below, sequenced in a study of shared clonotypes between healthy human individuals. Only in-frame clones appear in the TCRdb table, and some are missing; sequencing was by immunoSEQ multiplex PCR. Of some 500,000 clones in the sample, roughly 95% were seen once. Source material: naive CD4+ T cells sorted from blood. Specified subset: CD45RA+ positively selected. These receptors were taken from a woman aged 25 to 39 in good health.

The chain combines TRBV6-5 with TRBJ2-5, with D tentatively TRBD1 (5 bases). The CDR3 contains 15 residues. Trimming pared 0 bases from V and 5 bases from J, leaving 13 bases between. From germline, CDR1 is MNHEY and CDR2 SVGAGI. This CDR3 reads CASSYSGRVAETQYF. As DNA, the CDR3 is TGTGCCAGCAGTTACTCTGGCAGGGTAGCTGAGACCCAGTACTTC.

This chain links TRBV5-4 with TRBJ2-5; 8 bases match TRBD1. The CDR3 sequence is 13 residues long. The V gene's germline CDR1 is SGHNT and CDR2 YYREEE (reference sequence). The V gene end was trimmed by 4 bases and the J gene end by 4 bases; junction bases not matched to a gene: 3. CDR3 residues: CASSLGQGETQYF. In nucleotides, the CDR3 is TGTGCCAGCAGCCTAGGACAGGGAGAGACCCAGTACTTC.

This chain joins TRBV6-5 and TRBJ2-7; 10 nucleotides line up with TRBD1. Germline-derived CDR1 and CDR2 are MNHEY and SVGAGI. The CDR3 is 15 residues long. V lost 5 bases to trimming and J lost 3 bases; unmatched junction nucleotides: 7. The CDR3 DNA is TGTGCCAGCAGTAACCCGGGACAGGGGAGCTACGAGCAGTACTTC. It codes for CASSNPGQGSYEQYF.

The chain carries TRBV11-2 and TRBJ2-2; no reliable D call. Trimming shortened V by 1 base and J by 6 bases, and 9 bases separated the two germline ends. Germline V gives CDR1 SGHAT, CDR2 FQNNGV. The CDR3 runs 14 residues. The CDR3 sequence is CASSLALGAGELFF. As DNA, the CDR3 is TGTGCCAGCAGCTTAGCCCTAGGCGCCGGGGAGCTGTTTTTT.

This clone was seen only once. The gene calls are TRBV4-1 and TRBJ2-7, with TRBD2 identical over 10 bases. Unmatched junction bases numbered 11, after V lost 4 bases and J lost 5 bases. Germline V gene lookup returns CDR1 MGHRA and CDR2 YSYEKL. The CDR3 runs to 16 residues. Written as DNA, the CDR3 is TGCGCCAGCAGCCCATCCGGACTAGCGGACTTGGACGAGCAGTACTTC. Translating it yields CASSPSGLADLDEQYF.

This clone is a singleton in its sample. The chain recombines TRBV6-6 with TRBJ2-7; 7 bases match TRBD1. J gave up 7 bases and V 7 bases, and 16 bases lay outside the gene matches. CDR1 MNHNY and CDR2 SVGAGI come from the germline V gene (reference sequence). The CDR3 is 15 amino acids. Here the CDR3 DNA reads TGTGCCAGCACTCGACAAGAGGGGGCGGTAGAAGAGCAGTACTTC. This codes for CASTRQEGAVEEQYF.

In its sample, this clone was seen once. J is TRBJ2-4 and V is TRBV19; the match to TRBD1 covers 12 bases. This CDR3 contains 17 residues. Looked up from germline, CDR1 is LNHDA and CDR2 is SQIVND (reference sequence). With 5 bases clipped from V and 8 bases from J, the junction kept 13 bases outside the gene matches. The CDR3 sequence: CASSLKTGTGGTDIQYF. The CDR3 DNA reads as TGTGCCAGTAGTCTGAAGACCGGGACAGGGGGCACGGACATTCAGTACTTC. The full variable domain, in which reference TRBV19 and TRBJ2-4 provide the parts outside the CDR3, is DGGITQSPKYLFRKEGQNVTLSCEQNLNHDAMYWYRQDPGQGLRLIYYSQIVNDFQKGDIAEGYSVSREKKESFPLTVTSAQKNPTAFYLCASSLKTGTGGTDIQYFGAGTRLSVL.

This chain uses TRBV27 with TRBJ2-1; TRBD1 matches at 7 bases. Per the germline V gene, CDR1 is MNHEY and CDR2 is SMNVEV (reference sequence). The CDR3 consists of 15 residues. Losses at the gene ends were 5 bases for V and 2 bases for J; bases not matched to a gene: 6. CDR3 nucleotides: TGTGCCAGCAGTACCAGACAGGGAACCTACAATGAGCAGTTCTTC. This gives the protein CASSTRQGTYNEQFF.

The rearrangement joins TRBV19 to TRBJ1-1; maybe TRBD1 (5 bases). Trimming cost V 2 bases and J 0 bases, with 13 bases left between them. The CDR3 is 16 residues long. The germline CDR1 and CDR2 sequences are LNHDA and SQIVND (reference sequence). The CDR3 loop is CASSISTGTVNTEAFF. The DNA of the CDR3 is TGTGCCAGTAGTATATCAACCGGGACGGTGAACACTGAAGCTTTCTTT.

The chain is built from TRBV6-6 and TRBJ1-1; 7 nucleotides agree with TRBD1. In germline, CDR1 is MNHNY, CDR2 SVGAGI (reference sequence). The J segment lost 1 base and the V segment lost 0 bases, leaving 2 bases of the junction unmatched. The CDR3 sequence is 15 residues long. CDR3 nucleotides: TGTGCCAGCAGTTACTCGACAGGGCGGAACACTGAAGCTTTCTTT. It translates to CASSYSTGRNTEAFF.

The chain couples TRBV6-1 to TRBJ2-6; no reliable D call. Germline-derived CDR1 and CDR2 are MNHNS and SASEGT. The V and J ends lost 6 bases and 0 bases respectively, with 9 bases between them. The CDR3 spans 15 residues. The CDR3 spells CASRPTTSGANVLTF. DNA of the CDR3: TGTGCCAGCAGACCCACAACCTCTGGGGCCAACGTCCTGACTTTC.

The CDR3 sequence: CASSITPDTTNTEAFF. CDR3 sequence (DNA): TGTGCCAGCTCGATCACCCCCGATACTACGAACACTGAAGCTTTCTTT. The chain combines TRBV18 with TRBJ1-1; no definite D call. Germline V lookup: CDR1 KGHSH, CDR2 LQKENI. This CDR3 comprises 16 residues. With 6 bases removed from V and 1 base from J, the gap between germline ends came to 18 bases.

The CDR3 reads CASSQEAGGPTDTQYF. The CDR3 DNA is TGCGCCAGCAGCCAAGAAGCGGGAGGTCCCACAGATACGCAGTATTTT. The chain combines TRBV5-1 with TRBJ2-3, with 9 positions matching TRBD2. Looked up from germline, CDR1 is SGHRS and CDR2 is YFSETQ. Losses at the gene ends were 4 bases for V and 2 bases for J; bases not matched to a gene: 8. This CDR3 spans 16 amino acids.

The rearrangement links TRBV6-5 to TRBJ1-1; a possible D gene is TRBD1 (5 bases). Germline loops: CDR1 MNHEY, CDR2 SVGAGI. V lost 7 bases and J lost 10, with 16 bases in between. The CDR3 contains 12 residues. The CDR3 reads CASIGTFKAAFF. CDR3 nucleotides: TGTGCCAGCATTGGGACGTTTAAGGCAGCTTTCTTT.

The CDR3 bases are TGTGCCAGCAGTACACGGACAGGGGGGACTGAAGCTTTCTTT. Residues: CASSTRTGGTEAFF. This chain joins TRBV6-5 and TRBJ1-1; 10 bases agree with TRBD1. V dropped 5 bases and J dropped 5; count of bases not matched to a gene: 5. Per the germline V gene, CDR1 is MNHEY and CDR2 is SVGAGI. The CDR3 totals 14 residues.

The chain recombines TRBV4-1 with TRBJ1-5, with no clear D. Deletions cut 1 base from V and 3 bases from J, with 16 bases between. Germline CDR1 reads MGHRA; CDR2 reads YSYEKL. CDR3 size: 17 residues. DNA of the CDR3: TGCGCCAGCAGCCAAGTTTTGCCGCTGGGGTTCAATCAGCCCCAGCATTTT. Protein: CASSQVLPLGFNQPQHF.

The V call is TRBV6-1, the J call TRBJ2-1; D call uncertain. Germline V gene lookup returns CDR1 MNHNS and CDR2 SASEGT. V was shortened by 0 bases and J by 7 bases, with 7 bases between the two germline ends. The CDR3 runs to 13 residues. CDR3 bases: TGTGCCAGCAGTGAAGCGAGGTGGAATGAGCAGTTCTTC. Residues: CASSEARWNEQFF.

This clone has a single count. The rearrangement uses TRBV7-8 and TRBJ2-1; unclear D gene. Germline V CDR1 and CDR2: SGHVS, FQNEAQ. The CDR3 covers 15 residues. With 1 base removed from V and 11 bases from J, the gap between germline ends came to 18 bases. CDR3 nucleotides: TGTGCCAGCAGCTTAGTGGTTAGCCAGCTACCAAAGCAGTTCTTC. This codes for CASSLVVSQLPKQFF.

This rearrangement joins TRBV5-1 to TRBJ1-1, with D maybe TRBD1 (6 bases). The V gene's germline CDR1 is SGHRS and CDR2 YFSETQ. This CDR3 has 15 residues. Trimming took 0 bases from V and 4 from J, leaving 13 bases between them. The CDR3 DNA reads TGCGCCAGCAGCTTGGATGGCAGGGGAATCACTGAAGCTTTCTTT. It codes for CASSLDGRGITEAFF.

V is TRBV28 and J is TRBJ1-4; possibly TRBD1 for D (6 bases). This CDR3 spans 13 amino acids. The germline V gene encodes CDR1 MDHEN and CDR2 SYDVKM. The germline V and J ends were trimmed by 5 bases and 10 bases, with 14 bases remaining between them. The CDR3 is CASSRTPGAKLFF. The CDR3 nucleotides read TGTGCCAGCAGTCGAACCCCAGGGGCAAAACTGTTTTTT. Looking up the rest from reference TRBV28 and TRBJ1-4 gives the full variable domain: DVKVTQSSRYLVKRTGEKVFLECVQDMDHENMFWYRQDPGLGLRLIYFSYDVKMKEKGDIPEGYSVSREKKERFSLILESASTNQTSMYLCASSRTPGAKLFFGSGTQLSVL.

The V call is TRBV5-4, the J call TRBJ2-1; 9 nucleotides agree with TRBD2. The length of the CDR3 is 19 residues. Germline V gene sequence: CDR1 SGHNT, CDR2 YYREEE (reference sequence). The trim removed 5 bases at V and 3 bases at J, leaving 18 bases unmatched. The CDR3 DNA reads TGTGCCAGCAGAGGCTCGACTAGCGGCGCTTCACACTACTACAATGAGCAGTTCTTC. Translating gives CASRGSTSGASHYYNEQFF. The full variable domain, its missing parts supplied by reference TRBV5-4 and TRBJ2-1, is ETGVTQSPTHLIKTRGQQVTLRCSSQSGHNTVSWYQQALGQGPQFIFQYYREEENGRGNFPPRFSGLQFPNYSSELNVNALELDDSALYLCASRGSTSGASHYYNEQFFGPGTRLTVL.

The chain has TRBV5-6 and TRBJ2-7; D is unclear. Germline CDR1 is SGHDT and CDR2 is YYEEEE. The V and J ends lost 4 bases and 6 bases respectively, with 17 bases between them. The CDR3 length is 14 residues. This CDR3 reads CASSASTQLREQYF. The CDR3 DNA is TGTGCCAGCAGCGCCTCTACCCAGCTACGCGAGCAGTACTTC. The whole variable domain, filled in from reference TRBV5-6 and TRBJ2-7, reads DAGVTQSPTHLIKTRGQQVTLRCSPKSGHDTVSWYQQALGQGPQFIFQYYEEEERQRGNFPDRFSGHQFPNYSSELNVNALLLGDSALYLCASSASTQLREQYFGPGTRLTVT.